This TCR beta chain was recovered during a study of cytomegalovirus exposure and HLA in healthy donors. PCR employed 60 Vbeta and 13 Jbeta primers. Here immunoSEQ multiplex PCR was the method, and the copy in TCRdb shows in-frame clones only, minus some. Recorded for this sample: 50,000 to 70,000 clones. Germline trimming cut 0 bases from V and 0 bases from J; bases unmatched to any gene: 0. Germline CDR1 is SGDLS and CDR2 is YYNGEE. CDR3 size: 14 residues. The study's findings and limits: An analysis done earlier found most TCR beta V segments productive about 87% or about 30% of the time. Some TCR beta chains (approximately 180 of them) were listed as cytomegalovirus-associated.

About this clone: The antigen remains unidentified.

The receptor comes from a man aged 50 to 60 in good health and CMV-seropositive. What was sequenced was PBMCs. This sequence joins TRBV9 and TRBJ2-7; 7 bases fit TRBD2. The CDR3 DNA is TGTGCCAGCAGCGTAGGCGGGAGCTCCTACGAGCAGTACTTC. Protein: CASSVGGSSYEQYF.